The 22 T cell receptor beta chains presented below share a single source sample, sequenced in a study of shared T cell receptors in the human thymus. The data were produced by immunoSEQ multiplex PCR, yet TCRdb's version contains in-frame clones alone and is incomplete. The data show about 380,000 clones, with roughly 94% seen just once and approximately 0.02% held by the top ten. Input material: thymocytes. Receptor source: a human donor.

The chain is built from TRBV27 and TRBJ2-3; D not certain. V was shortened by 11 bases and J by 5 bases, with 5 bases between the two germline ends. The CDR3 sequence is 9 residues long. Germline CDR1 reads MNHEY; CDR2 reads SMNVEV (reference sequence). The DNA of the CDR3 is TGTGCCGTGGGAGATACGCAGTATTTT. This gives the protein CAVGDTQYF.

CDR3 protein: CASSLGIAGGADTQYF. The CDR3 nucleotides read TGTGCCAGCAGCTTAGGTATAGCGGGAGGTGCAGATACGCAGTATTTT. The chain has TRBV7-3 and TRBJ2-3; TRBD2 matches 10 bases. With V trimmed by 2 bases and J by 4 bases, 6 bases remained unmatched. The CDR3 contains 16 residues. CDR1 and CDR2 (germline): SGHTA, FQGTGA. Based on the CDR3 plus reference TRBV7-3 and TRBJ2-3, the full variable domain is GAGVSQTPSNKVTEKGKYVELRCDPISGHTALYWYRQSLGQGPEFLIYFQGTGAADDSGLPNDRFFAVRPEGSVSTLKIQRTERGDSAVYLCASSLGIAGGADTQYFGPGTRLTVL.

The chain links TRBV4-1 to TRBJ2-1; D possibly corresponds to TRBD1 (6 bases). V dropped 4 bases and J dropped 14 bases, with 18 bases sitting between them. There are 13 residues in the CDR3. CDR1 and CDR2 from the germline V gene are MGHRA and YSYEKL. The CDR3 spells CASSPPWTDKKFF. The DNA of the CDR3 is TGCGCCAGCAGCCCACCGTGGACAGACAAAAAGTTCTTC.

The chain couples TRBV11-3 to TRBJ2-1; either TRBD1 or TRBD2 may fit D (5 bases each). Deletions cut 0 bases from V and 4 bases from J, with 10 bases between. CDR1 and CDR2 from the germline V gene are SGHNT and YENEEA. There are 15 residues in the CDR3. CDR3 sequence reads: CASSLDWGSYNEQFF. DNA of the CDR3: TGTGCCAGCAGCTTAGATTGGGGGTCTTACAATGAGCAGTTCTTC.

This chain uses TRBV18 with TRBJ1-1; 8 bases match TRBD1. V was pared by 3 bases and J by 5 bases, with 5 bases of the junction left unmatched. In germline, CDR1 is KGHSH, CDR2 LQKENI. The length of the CDR3 is 14 residues. The DNA of the CDR3 is TGTGCCAGCTCACCTACAGGGGGGTTAACTGAAGCTTTCTTT. This sequence encodes CASSPTGGLTEAFF.

The V call is TRBV6-4, the J call TRBJ2-5; the D is unclear. The CDR3 runs to 18 residues. Germline V gene lookup returns CDR1 MRHNA and CDR2 SNTAGT. Deletions cut 0 bases from V and 3 bases from J, with 20 bases between. The CDR3 DNA sequence: TGTGCCAGCAGTGACTCGTGGGTACGTTGTGACGGAGAAGAGACCCAGTACTTC. Its protein is CASSDSWVRCDGEETQYF.

This clone was recorded only once. The chain is built from TRBV5-1 and TRBJ2-3; D not resolved. There are 16 residues in the CDR3. The germline gives CDR1 SGHRS, CDR2 YFSETQ. The V end was cut by 1 base, the J end by 3 bases, with 15 bases between. In DNA, the CDR3 is TGCGCCAGCAGCTTGCCCAAAAAAAAGGAGACAGATACGCAGTATTTT. Protein product: CASSLPKKKETDTQYF.

Points on this clone: The junction departs from germline at one end; a sequencing error may be responsible. The CDR3 nucleotides are TGTGCCAGCAGTCACTCGGGACAGGGGGCCTCCTACGAGCAGTACTTC. It specifies CASSHSGQGASYEQYF. This chain uses TRBV6-6 with TRBJ2-7; 12 bases match TRBD1. Looked up from germline, CDR1 is MNHNY and CDR2 is SVGAGI (reference sequence). This CDR3 contains 16 residues.

The chain is built from TRBV27 and TRBJ1-1; 7 positions match TRBD1. CDR3 length equals 12 residues. Per germline, CDR1 MNHEY and CDR2 SMNVEV (reference sequence). V was clipped by 2 bases and J by 9 bases; unmatched bases: 3. In nucleotides, the CDR3 is TGTGCCAGCAGTTTAGGAGGGGGCAAAGCTTTCTTT. This encodes CASSLGGGKAFF.

The gene calls are TRBV6-5 and TRBJ2-7; no reliable D call. V shed 9 bases and J shed 6 bases, with 15 bases lying between them. CDR1 is MNHEY, CDR2 SVGAGI, per germline. The CDR3 is 12 amino acids. The CDR3 reads CASYTLSAEQYF. The CDR3 DNA sequence: TGTGCCAGTTATACTTTAAGTGCCGAGCAGTACTTC.

This chain connects TRBV6-5 to TRBJ2-3; D is ambiguous. The germline gives CDR1 MNHEY, CDR2 SVGAGI. The length of the CDR3 is 15 residues. Between the trimmed V and J ends, which lost 5 bases and 1 base, there was a span of 13 bases. DNA of the CDR3: TGTGCCAGCAGTCCCGCGAGGTCGCGCACAGATACGCAGTATTTT. This translates into CASSPARSRTDTQYF.

The chain joins TRBV7-9 to TRBJ2-5; no firm D call. CDR3 length: 12 residues. V lost 3 bases to trimming and J lost 1 base, with 3 bases between them. Germline-derived CDR1 and CDR2 are SEHNR and FQNEAQ (reference sequence). The DNA for the CDR3 is TGTGCCAGCAGCTTCGGCCAAGAGACCCAGTACTTC. The encoded protein is CASSFGQETQYF.

The CDR3: CASSFHFGNTIYF. CDR3 nucleotides: TGTGCCAGCAGTTTCCACTTTGGTAACACCATATATTTT. The chain uses TRBV28 and TRBJ1-3; D call uncertain. Germline assignment: CDR1 MDHEN and CDR2 SYDVKM. The CDR3 totals 13 residues. The V end lost 3 bases, the J end lost 7 bases, and 10 bases lay between the germline ends. Drawing the rest from reference TRBV28 and TRBJ1-3, the complete variable domain is DVKVTQSSRYLVKRTGEKVFLECVQDMDHENMFWYRQDPGLGLRLIYFSYDVKMKEKGDIPEGYSVSREKKERFSLILESASTNQTSMYLCASSFHFGNTIYFGEGSWLTVV.

The gene calls are TRBV9 and TRBJ2-5; TRBD1 agrees at 7 bases. The J segment lost 2 bases and the V segment lost 1 base, leaving 5 bases of the junction unmatched. The CDR3 loop spans 15 amino acids. Germline-derived CDR1 and CDR2 are SGDLS and YYNGEE. The CDR3 spells CASSVSGTDQETQYF. In DNA, the CDR3 is TGTGCCAGCAGCGTATCCGGGACAGATCAAGAGACCCAGTACTTC.

The count of this clone is one. The V and J genes are TRBV11-1 and TRBJ2-5; tentatively, D is TRBD1 (6 bases). The CDR3 totals 18 residues. Germline CDR1 reads SGHAT; CDR2 reads FQDESV (reference sequence). V dropped 1 base and J dropped 1 base, with 19 bases sitting between them. The CDR3 reads CASSLVPSQGRFQETQYF. For the CDR3, the DNA is TGTGCCAGCAGCTTAGTACCCTCACAGGGAAGATTCCAAGAGACCCAGTACTTC.

The chain couples TRBV6-4 to TRBJ1-1, with D uncertain. The CDR3 length is 15 residues. Trimming cost V 7 bases and J 0 bases, with 15 bases left between them. Germline V gene data show CDR1 as MRHNA and CDR2 as SNTAGT. Written as DNA, the CDR3 is TGTGCCAGCAAATCATGTAGTTCCATGAACACTGAAGCTTTCTTT. Translated: CASKSCSSMNTEAFF.

A few counts support this clone. The J gene is TRBJ1-3, the V gene TRBV20-1; unclear D gene. In germline, CDR1 is DFQATT, CDR2 SNEGSKA (reference sequence). The CDR3 is made up of 11 amino acids. Trimming shortened V by 5 bases and J by 4 bases, and 6 bases separated the two germline ends. The CDR3 spells CSASQGNTIYF. The CDR3 region has the DNA TGCAGTGCTTCTCAGGGAAACACCATATATTTT.

The rearrangement joins TRBV2 to TRBJ2-3; TRBD2 aligns across 11 bases. Germline loops: CDR1 SNHLY, CDR2 FYNNEI. CDR3 size: 17 residues. V dropped 7 bases and J dropped 4; count of bases not matched to a gene: 13. CDR3 nucleotides: TGTGCCAGCATCCCAGTGGGGGGACTAGCGGTATCAGATACGCAGTATTTT. Translating gives CASIPVGGLAVSDTQYF.

The gene calls are TRBV11-2 and TRBJ2-5; D not resolved. The V gene's germline CDR1 is SGHAT and CDR2 FQNNGV. The ends were cut back, 0 bases at V and 5 bases at J, with 10 bases in the middle. The CDR3 totals 14 residues. The CDR3 loop reads CASSLDLNGETQYF. The CDR3 coding sequence is TGTGCCAGCAGCTTAGACCTCAATGGGGAGACCCAGTACTTC.

The DNA of the CDR3 is TGTGCCAGCAGTGACACAGGGACGAGGGGCACTGAAGCTTTCTTT. As protein: CASSDTGTRGTEAFF. This chain connects TRBV25-1 to TRBJ1-1, with D perhaps TRBD1 (6 bases). This CDR3 is built from 15 residues. Germline loops: CDR1 MGHDK, CDR2 SYGVNS. V dropped 3 bases and J dropped 4 bases, with 15 bases sitting between them.

The genes are TRBV15 and TRBJ2-3; the match to TRBD2 covers 8 bases. V shed 3 bases, J shed 0 bases, and the junction held 11 bases outside the gene matches. Per the germline V gene, CDR1 is LNHNV and CDR2 is YYDKDF (reference sequence). This CDR3 region has 18 residues. As DNA, the CDR3 is TGTGCCACCAGCAGCTCTACTAGCGGAGACCTTAGCACAGATACGCAGTATTTT. It specifies CATSSSTSGDLSTDTQYF.

The chain has TRBV29-1 and TRBJ1-2, with 7 nucleotides matching TRBD1. The J segment lost 2 bases and the V segment lost 3 bases, leaving 3 bases of the junction unmatched. The CDR3 sequence is 13 residues long. Germline loops: CDR1 SQVTM, CDR2 ANQGSEA. CDR3 nucleotides: TGCAGCGTTGAGGGGGACAGAAACTATGGCTACACCTTC. It specifies CSVEGDRNYGYTF.